The source of this T cell receptor (beta chain) is a study of cytomegalovirus exposure and HLA in healthy donors. Study-wide context: Ancestry clustering placed around 80% of 350 to 500 genotyped donors in the Caucasian-associated cluster.

For this clone: What it binds is not known.

The PCR ran on 60 Vbeta and 13 Jbeta primers. The assay was immunoSEQ multiplex PCR, and TCRdb's table has in-frame clones only and misses some. The sample comprises 150,000 to 200,000 clones, 70% to 90% of which are singletons, and approximately 2.5% rests with the top ten. In germline, CDR1 is SGHVS, CDR2 FNYEAQ. Trimming took 1 base from V and 2 from J, leaving 11 bases between them. The CDR3 spans 16 residues. Healthy bone marrow donors formed the donor group. Study observations and caveats: At a 0.05 false discovery rate, a later analysis found 18,000 or so TCR beta sequences to be associated with HLA alleles. Analysis was carried out at a later point, and it linked a missense DCLRE1C variant to TCR beta V- and J-gene trimming.

This receptor was obtained from a man aged 25-45 years in good health and CMV-seropositive. The chain has TRBV7-6 and TRBJ2-2, with D perhaps matching TRBD1 (7 bases). Sequencing was done on a sample of PBMCs. This chain's CDR3 is CASSLVRDRNTGELFF. The CDR3 DNA follows: TGTGCCAGCAGCTTAGTGCGGGACAGAAACACCGGGGAGCTGTTTTTT. Full variable domain (missing parts from reference TRBV7-6 and TRBJ2-2): GAGVSQSPRYKVTKRGQDVALRCDPISGHVSLYWYRQALGQGPEFLTYFNYEAQQDKSGLPNDRFSAERPEGSISTLTIQRTEQRDSAMYRCASSLVRDRNTGELFFGEGSRLTVL.